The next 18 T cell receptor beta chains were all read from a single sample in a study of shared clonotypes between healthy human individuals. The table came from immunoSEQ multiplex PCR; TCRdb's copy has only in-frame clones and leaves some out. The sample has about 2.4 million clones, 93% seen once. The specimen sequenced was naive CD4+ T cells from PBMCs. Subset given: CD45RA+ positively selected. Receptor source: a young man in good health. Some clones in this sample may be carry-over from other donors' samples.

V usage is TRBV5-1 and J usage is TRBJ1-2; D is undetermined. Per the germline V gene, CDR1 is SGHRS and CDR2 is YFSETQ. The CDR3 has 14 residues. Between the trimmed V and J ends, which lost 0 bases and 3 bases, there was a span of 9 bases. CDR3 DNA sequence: TGCGCCAGCAGCTTGGGTCGGGCGGACTATGGCTACACCTTC. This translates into CASSLGRADYGYTF.

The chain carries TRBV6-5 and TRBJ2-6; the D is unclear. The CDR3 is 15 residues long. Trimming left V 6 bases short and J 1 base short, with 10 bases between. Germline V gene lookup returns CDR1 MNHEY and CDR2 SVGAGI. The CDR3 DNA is TGTGCCAGCAGGGACGGTGGTTCTGGGGCCAACGTCCTGACTTTC. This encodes CASRDGGSGANVLTF.

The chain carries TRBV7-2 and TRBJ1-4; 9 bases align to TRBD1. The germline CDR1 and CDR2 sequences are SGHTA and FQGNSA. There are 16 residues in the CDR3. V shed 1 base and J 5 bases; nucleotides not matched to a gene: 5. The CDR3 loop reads CASSLVGTGGNEKLFF. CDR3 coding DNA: TGTGCCAGCAGCTTAGTAGGAACAGGGGGCAATGAAAAACTGTTTTTT.

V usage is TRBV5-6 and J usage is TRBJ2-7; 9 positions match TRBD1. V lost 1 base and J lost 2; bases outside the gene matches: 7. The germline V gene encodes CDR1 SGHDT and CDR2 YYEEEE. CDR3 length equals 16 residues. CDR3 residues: CASSLFGGTGTYEQYF. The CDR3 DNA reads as TGTGCCAGCAGCTTGTTTGGAGGGACAGGGACCTACGAGCAGTACTTC.

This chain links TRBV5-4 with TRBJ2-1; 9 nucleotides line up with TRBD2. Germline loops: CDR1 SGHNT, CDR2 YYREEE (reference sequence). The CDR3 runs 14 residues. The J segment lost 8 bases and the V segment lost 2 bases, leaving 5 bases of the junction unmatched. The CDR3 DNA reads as TGTGCCAGCAGCTTTAAAGGCGGGAGGGATGAGCAGTTCTTC. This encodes CASSFKGGRDEQFF. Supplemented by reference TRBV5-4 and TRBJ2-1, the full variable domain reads ETGVTQSPTHLIKTRGQQVTLRCSSQSGHNTVSWYQQALGQGPQFIFQYYREEENGRGNFPPRFSGLQFPNYSSELNVNALELDDSALYLCASSFKGGRDEQFFGPGTRLTVL.

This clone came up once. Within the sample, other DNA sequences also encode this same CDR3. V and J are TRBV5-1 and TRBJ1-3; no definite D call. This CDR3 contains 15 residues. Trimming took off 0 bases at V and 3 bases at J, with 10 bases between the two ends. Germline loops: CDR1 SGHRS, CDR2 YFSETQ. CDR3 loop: CASSLEGSGGNTIYF. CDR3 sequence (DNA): TGCGCCAGCAGCTTGGAGGGCTCAGGTGGAAACACCATATATTTT.

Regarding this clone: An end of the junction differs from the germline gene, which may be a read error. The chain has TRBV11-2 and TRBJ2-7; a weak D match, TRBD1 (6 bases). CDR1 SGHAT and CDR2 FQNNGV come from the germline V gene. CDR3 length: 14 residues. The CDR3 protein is CASSFSRGSYGQYF. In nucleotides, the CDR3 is TGTGCCAGCAGCTTTTCCAGGGGCTCCTACGGGCAGTACTTC.

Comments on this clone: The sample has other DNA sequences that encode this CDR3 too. The CDR3 region has the DNA TGTGCCAGCAGCGTTAGGGGCGCTGGGGCCAACGTCCTGACTTTC. This sequence encodes CASSVRGAGANVLTF. The J gene is TRBJ2-6, the V gene TRBV9; possible D gene TRBD1, 5 bases. The CDR3 is 15 residues long. The germline V gene has CDR1 SGDLS and CDR2 YYNGEE. Trimming cost V 2 bases and J 2 bases, with 8 bases left between them.

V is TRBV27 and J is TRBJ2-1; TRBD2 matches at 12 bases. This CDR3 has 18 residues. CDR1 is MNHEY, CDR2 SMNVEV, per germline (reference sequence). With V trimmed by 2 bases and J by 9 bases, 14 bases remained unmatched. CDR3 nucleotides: TGTGCCAGCAGTTTACAATCCTTTCTAGCGGGAGGGGAGGGTGAGCAGTTCTTC. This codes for CASSLQSFLAGGEGEQFF.

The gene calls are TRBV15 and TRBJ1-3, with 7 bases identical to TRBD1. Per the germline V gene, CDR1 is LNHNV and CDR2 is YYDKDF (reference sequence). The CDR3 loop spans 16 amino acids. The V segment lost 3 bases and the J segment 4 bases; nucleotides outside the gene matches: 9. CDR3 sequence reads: CATSSRYTGDGNTIYF. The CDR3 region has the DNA TGTGCCACCAGCAGTCGATACACAGGGGACGGAAACACCATATATTTT. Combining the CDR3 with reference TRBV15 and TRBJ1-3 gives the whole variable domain DAMVIQNPRYQVTQFGKPVTLSCSQTLNHNVMYWYQQKSSQAPKLLFHYYDKDFNNEADTPDNFQSRRPNTSFCFLDIRSPGLGDTAMYLCATSSRYTGDGNTIYFGEGSWLTVV.

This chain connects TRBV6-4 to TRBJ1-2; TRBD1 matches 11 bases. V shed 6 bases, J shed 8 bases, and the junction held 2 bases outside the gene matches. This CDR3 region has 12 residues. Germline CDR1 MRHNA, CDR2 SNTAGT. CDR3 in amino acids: CASRGTGGGYTF. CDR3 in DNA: TGTGCCAGCAGAGGGACAGGGGGAGGCTACACCTTC.

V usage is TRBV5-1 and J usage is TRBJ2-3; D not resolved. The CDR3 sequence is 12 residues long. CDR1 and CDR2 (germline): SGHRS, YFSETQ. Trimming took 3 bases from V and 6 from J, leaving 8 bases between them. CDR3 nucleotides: TGCGCCAGCAGCTCCCAGTTGGATACGCAGTATTTT. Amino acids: CASSSQLDTQYF.

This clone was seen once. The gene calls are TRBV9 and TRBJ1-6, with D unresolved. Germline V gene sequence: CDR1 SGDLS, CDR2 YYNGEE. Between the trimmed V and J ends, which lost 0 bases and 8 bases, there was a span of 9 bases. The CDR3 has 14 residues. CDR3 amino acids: CASSVVSRDSPLHF. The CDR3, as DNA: TGTGCCAGCAGCGTAGTAAGTCGGGATTCACCCCTCCACTTT.

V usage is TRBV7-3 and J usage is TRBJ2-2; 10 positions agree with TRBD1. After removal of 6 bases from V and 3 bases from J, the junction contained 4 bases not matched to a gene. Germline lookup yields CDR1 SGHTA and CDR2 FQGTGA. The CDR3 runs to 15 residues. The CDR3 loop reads CASRSGQGHTGELFF. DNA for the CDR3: TGTGCCAGCAGATCGGGACAGGGGCACACCGGGGAGCTGTTTTTT.

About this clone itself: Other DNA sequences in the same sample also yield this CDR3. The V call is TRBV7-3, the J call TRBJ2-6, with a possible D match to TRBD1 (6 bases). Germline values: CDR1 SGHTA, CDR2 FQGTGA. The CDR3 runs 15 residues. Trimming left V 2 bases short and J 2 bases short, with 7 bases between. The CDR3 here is CASSLWGPGANVLTF. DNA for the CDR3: TGTGCCAGCAGCTTATGGGGGCCTGGGGCCAACGTCCTGACTTTC.

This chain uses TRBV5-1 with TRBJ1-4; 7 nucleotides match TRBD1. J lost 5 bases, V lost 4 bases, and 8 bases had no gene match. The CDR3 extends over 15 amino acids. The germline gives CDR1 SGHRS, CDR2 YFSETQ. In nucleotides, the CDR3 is TGCGCCAGCAGCCCTCACGGGACAGAAAATGAAAAACTGTTTTTT. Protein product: CASSPHGTENEKLFF.

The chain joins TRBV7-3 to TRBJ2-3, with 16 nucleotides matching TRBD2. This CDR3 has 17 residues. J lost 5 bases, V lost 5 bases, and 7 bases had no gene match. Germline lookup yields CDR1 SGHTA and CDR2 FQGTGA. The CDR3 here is CASSLGTSGRAGDTQYF. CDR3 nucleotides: TGTGCCAGCAGCCTTGGGACTAGCGGGAGGGCAGGAGATACGCAGTATTTT.

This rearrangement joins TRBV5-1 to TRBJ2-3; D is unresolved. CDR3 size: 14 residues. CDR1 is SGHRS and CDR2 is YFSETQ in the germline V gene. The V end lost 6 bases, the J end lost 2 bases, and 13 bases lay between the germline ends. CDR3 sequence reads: CASKVDPLTDTQYF. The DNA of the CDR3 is TGCGCCAGCAAAGTAGATCCCCTCACAGATACGCAGTATTTT. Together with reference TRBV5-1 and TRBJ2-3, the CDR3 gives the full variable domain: KAGVTQTPRYLIKTRGQQVTLSCSPISGHRSVSWYQQTPGQGLQFLFEYFSETQRNKGNFPGRFSGRQFSNSRSEMNVSTLELGDSALYLCASKVDPLTDTQYFGPGTRLTVL.